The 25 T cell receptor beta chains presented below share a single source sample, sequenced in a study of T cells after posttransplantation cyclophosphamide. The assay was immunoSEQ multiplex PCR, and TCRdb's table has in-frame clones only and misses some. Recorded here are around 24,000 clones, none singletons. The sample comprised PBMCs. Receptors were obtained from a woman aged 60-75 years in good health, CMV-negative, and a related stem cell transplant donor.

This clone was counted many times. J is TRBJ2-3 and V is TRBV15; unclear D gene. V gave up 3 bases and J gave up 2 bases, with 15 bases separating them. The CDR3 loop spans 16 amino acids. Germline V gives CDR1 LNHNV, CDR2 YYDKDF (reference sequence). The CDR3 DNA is TGTGCCACCAGCAGGGAGCGCCGCCCGGACACAGATACGCAGTATTTT. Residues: CATSRERRPDTDTQYF.

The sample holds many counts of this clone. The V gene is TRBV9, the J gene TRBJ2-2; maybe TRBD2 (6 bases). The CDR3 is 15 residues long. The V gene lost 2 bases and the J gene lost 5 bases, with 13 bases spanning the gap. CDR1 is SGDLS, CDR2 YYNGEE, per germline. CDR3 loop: CASSVSGSSTGELFF. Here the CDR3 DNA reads TGTGCCAGCAGCGTTTCCGGGAGTTCGACCGGGGAGCTGTTTTTT.

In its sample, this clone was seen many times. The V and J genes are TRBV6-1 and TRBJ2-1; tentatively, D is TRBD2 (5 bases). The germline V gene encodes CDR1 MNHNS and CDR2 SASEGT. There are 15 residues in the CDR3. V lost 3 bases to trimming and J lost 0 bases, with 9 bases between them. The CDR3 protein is CASSDGESSYNEQFF. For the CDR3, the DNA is TGTGCCAGCAGTGACGGGGAGAGCTCCTACAATGAGCAGTTCTTC.

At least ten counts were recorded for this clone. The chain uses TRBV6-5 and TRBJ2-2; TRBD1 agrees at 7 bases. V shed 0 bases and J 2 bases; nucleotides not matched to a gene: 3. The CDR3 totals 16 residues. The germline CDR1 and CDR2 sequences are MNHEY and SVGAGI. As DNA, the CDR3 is TGTGCCAGCAGTTACTCCTGGGACAGCAACACCGGGGAGCTGTTTTTT. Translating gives CASSYSWDSNTGELFF.

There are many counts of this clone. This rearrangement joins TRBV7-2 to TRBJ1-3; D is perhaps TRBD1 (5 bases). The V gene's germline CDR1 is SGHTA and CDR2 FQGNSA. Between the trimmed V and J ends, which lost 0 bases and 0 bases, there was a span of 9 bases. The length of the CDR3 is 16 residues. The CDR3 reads CASSLAGGSSGNTIYF. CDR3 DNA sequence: TGTGCCAGCAGCTTAGCGGGGGGAAGCTCTGGAAACACCATATATTTT.

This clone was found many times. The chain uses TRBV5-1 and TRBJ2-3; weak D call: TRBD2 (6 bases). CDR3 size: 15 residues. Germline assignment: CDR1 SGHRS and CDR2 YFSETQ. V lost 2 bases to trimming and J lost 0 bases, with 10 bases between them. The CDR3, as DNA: TGCGCCAGCAGCTTAGGCGGGGCCAGCACAGATACGCAGTATTTT. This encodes CASSLGGASTDTQYF.

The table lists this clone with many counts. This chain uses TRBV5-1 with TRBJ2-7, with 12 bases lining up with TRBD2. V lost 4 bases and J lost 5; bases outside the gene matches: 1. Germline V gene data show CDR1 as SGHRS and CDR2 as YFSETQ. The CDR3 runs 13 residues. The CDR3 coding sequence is TGCGCCAGCAGCGGACTAGCGGGAAACGAGCAGTACTTC. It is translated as CASSGLAGNEQYF.

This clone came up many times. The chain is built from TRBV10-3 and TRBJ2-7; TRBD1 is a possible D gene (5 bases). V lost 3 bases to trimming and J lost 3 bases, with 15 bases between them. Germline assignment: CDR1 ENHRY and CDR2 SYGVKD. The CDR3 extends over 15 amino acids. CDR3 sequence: CAISDVDSYNYEQYF. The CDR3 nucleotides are TGTGCCATCAGTGACGTCGACAGTTACAACTACGAGCAGTACTTC.

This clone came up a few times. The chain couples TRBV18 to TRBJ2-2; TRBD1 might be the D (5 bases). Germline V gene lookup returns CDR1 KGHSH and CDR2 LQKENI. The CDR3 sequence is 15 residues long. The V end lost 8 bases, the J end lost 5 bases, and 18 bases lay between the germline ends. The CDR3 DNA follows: TGTGCCAGCCAACCCCGCCAGGGCTCAACCGGGGAGCTGTTTTTT. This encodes CASQPRQGSTGELFF.

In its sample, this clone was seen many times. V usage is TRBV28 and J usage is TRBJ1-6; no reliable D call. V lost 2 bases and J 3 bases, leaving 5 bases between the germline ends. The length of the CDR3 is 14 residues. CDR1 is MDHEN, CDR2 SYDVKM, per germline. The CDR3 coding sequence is TGTGCCAGCAGTTTACAGTACTATAATTCACCCCTCCACTTT. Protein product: CASSLQYYNSPLHF.

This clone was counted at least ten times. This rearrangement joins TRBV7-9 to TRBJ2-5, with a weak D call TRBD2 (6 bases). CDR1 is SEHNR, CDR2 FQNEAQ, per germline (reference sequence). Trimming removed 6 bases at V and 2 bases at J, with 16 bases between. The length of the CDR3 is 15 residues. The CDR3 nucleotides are TGTGCCAGCAGTTTAAGAGGAGGGAGGCAAGAGACCCAGTACTTC. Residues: CASSLRGGRQETQYF. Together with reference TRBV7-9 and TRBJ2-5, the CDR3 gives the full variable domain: DTGVSQNPRHKITKRGQNVTFRCDPISEHNRLYWYRQTLGQGPEFLTYFQNEAQLEKSRLLSDRFSAERPKGSFSTLEIQRTEQGDSAMYLCASSLRGGRQETQYFGPGTRLLVL.

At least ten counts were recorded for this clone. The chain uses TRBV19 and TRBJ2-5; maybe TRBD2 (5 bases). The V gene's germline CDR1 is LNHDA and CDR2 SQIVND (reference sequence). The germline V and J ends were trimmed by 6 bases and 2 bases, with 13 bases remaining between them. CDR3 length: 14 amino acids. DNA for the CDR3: TGTGCCAGTAGACCTCGAGGCGGGCAAGAGACCCAGTACTTC. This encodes CASRPRGGQETQYF.

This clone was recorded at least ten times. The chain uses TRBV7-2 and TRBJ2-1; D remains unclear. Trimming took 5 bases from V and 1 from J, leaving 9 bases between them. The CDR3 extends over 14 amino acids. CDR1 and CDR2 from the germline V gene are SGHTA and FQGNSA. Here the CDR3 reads CASSPYQSYNEQFF. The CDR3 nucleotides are TGTGCCAGCAGCCCCTATCAATCCTACAATGAGCAGTTCTTC.

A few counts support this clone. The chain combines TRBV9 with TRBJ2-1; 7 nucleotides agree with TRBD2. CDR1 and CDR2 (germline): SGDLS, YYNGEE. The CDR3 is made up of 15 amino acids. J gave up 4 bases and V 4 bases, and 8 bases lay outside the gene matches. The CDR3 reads CASSQFLADYNEQFF. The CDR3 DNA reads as TGTGCCAGCAGCCAATTTCTAGCGGATTACAATGAGCAGTTCTTC. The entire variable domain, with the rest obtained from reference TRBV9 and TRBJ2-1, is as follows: DSGVTQTPKHLITATGQRVTLRCSPRSGDLSVYWYQQSLDQGLQFLIQYYNGEERAKGNILERFSAQQFPDLHSELNLSSLELGDSALYFCASSQFLADYNEQFFGPGTRLTVL.

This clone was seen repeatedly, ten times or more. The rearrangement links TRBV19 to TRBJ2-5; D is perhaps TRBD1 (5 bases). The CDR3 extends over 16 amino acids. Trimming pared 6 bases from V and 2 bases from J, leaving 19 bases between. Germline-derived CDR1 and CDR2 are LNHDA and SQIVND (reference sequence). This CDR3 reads CASSKKAGAGQETQYF. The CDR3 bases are TGTGCCAGTAGCAAGAAAGCTGGAGCAGGGCAAGAGACCCAGTACTTC.

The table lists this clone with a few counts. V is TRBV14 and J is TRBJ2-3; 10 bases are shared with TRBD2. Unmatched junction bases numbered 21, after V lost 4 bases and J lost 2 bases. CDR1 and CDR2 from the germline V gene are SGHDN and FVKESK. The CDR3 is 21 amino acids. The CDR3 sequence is CASSRLFPGLARETLTDTQYF. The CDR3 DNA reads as TGTGCCAGCAGCCGCCTATTTCCGGGACTAGCGCGGGAAACCCTCACAGATACGCAGTATTTT.

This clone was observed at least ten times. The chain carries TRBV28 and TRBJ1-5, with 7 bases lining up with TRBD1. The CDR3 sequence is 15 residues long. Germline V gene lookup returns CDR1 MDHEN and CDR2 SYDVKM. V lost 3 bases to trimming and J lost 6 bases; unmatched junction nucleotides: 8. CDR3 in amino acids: CASSFYSTGVQPQHF. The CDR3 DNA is TGTGCCAGCAGTTTCTATTCCACAGGGGTTCAGCCCCAGCATTTT.

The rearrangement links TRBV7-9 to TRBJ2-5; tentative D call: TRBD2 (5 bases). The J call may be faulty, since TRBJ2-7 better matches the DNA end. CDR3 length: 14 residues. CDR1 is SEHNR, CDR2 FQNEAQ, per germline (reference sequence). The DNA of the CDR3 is TGTGCCAGCAGCTTAGGCGGGCCCCATTACGAGCAGTACTTC. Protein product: CASSLGGPHYEQYF.

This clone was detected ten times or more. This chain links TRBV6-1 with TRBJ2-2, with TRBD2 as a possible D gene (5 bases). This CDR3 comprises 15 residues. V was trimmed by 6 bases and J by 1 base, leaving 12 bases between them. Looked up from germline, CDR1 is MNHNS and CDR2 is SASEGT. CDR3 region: CASSHRTGNTGELFF. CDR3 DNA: TGTGCCAGCAGCCACCGGACTGGGAACACCGGGGAGCTGTTTTTT.

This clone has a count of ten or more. The CDR3 nucleotides read TGCAGCGTGACTAGTCCCAGCACAGATACGCAGTATTTT. Translating it yields CSVTSPSTDTQYF. This rearrangement joins TRBV29-1 to TRBJ2-3, with D possibly TRBD2 on 6 matching bases. CDR1 is SQVTM, CDR2 ANQGSEA, per germline. This CDR3 spans 13 amino acids. Deletions cut 6 bases from V and 0 bases from J, with 10 bases between.

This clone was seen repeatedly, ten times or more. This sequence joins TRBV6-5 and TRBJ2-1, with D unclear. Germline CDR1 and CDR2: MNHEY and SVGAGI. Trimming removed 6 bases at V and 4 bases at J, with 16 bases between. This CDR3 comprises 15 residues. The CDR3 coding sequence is TGTGCCAGCAGCCCACGAAGTTTGGAGTACAATGAGCAGTTCTTC. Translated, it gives CASSPRSLEYNEQFF.

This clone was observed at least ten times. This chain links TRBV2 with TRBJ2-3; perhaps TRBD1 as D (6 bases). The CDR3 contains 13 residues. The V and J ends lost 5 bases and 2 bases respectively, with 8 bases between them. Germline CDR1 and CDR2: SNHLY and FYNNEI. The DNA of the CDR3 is TGTGCCAGCAGTAGGGACATCACAGATACGCAGTATTTT. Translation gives CASSRDITDTQYF.

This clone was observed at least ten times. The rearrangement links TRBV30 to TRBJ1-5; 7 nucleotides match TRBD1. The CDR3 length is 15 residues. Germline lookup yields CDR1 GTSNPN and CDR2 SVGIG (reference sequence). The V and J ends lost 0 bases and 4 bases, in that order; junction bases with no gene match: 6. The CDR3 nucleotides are TGTGCCTGGAGTGTACGAAACAGGGGTAATCAGCCCCAGCATTTT. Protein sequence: CAWSVRNRGNQPQHF.

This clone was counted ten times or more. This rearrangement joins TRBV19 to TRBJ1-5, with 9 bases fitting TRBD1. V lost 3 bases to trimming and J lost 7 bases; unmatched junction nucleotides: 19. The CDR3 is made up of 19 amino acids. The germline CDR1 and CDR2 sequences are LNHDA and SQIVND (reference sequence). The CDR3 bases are TGTGCCAGTAGTATTTCGACAGGGGGGGTAACCGGGGCGAACCAGCCCCAGCATTTT. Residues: CASSISTGGVTGANQPQHF.

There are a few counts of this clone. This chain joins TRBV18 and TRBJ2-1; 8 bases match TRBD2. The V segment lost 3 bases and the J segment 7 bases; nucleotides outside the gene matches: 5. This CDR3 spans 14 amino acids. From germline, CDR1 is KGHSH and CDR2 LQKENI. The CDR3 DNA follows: TGTGCCAGCTCACCGGTAGCGGGGTTAAATGAGCAGTTCTTC. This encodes CASSPVAGLNEQFF. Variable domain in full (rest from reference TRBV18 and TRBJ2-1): NAGVMQNPRHLVRRRGQEARLRCSPMKGHSHVYWYRQLPEEGLKFMVYLQKENIIDESGMPKERFSAEFPKEGPSILRIQQVVRGDSAAYFCASSPVAGLNEQFFGPGTRLTVL.